The 7 T cell receptor beta chains reported below all come from one sample, sequenced in a study of T cells in tumors after PD-1 blockade. Produced via immunoSEQ multiplex PCR; TCRdb's table is partial and in-frame only. This table holds 55,000 to 65,000 clones, 80% found once. The sequenced sample was PBMCs, obtained before anti-PD-1 treatment. All receptors come from a human donor with basal cell carcinoma.

This clone was recorded a few times. The gene calls are TRBV2 and TRBJ1-1; D remains ambiguous. The germline V gene encodes CDR1 SNHLY and CDR2 FYNNEI. V lost 3 bases, J lost 1 base, and 9 bases lay in between. This CDR3 contains 14 residues. The CDR3 sequence is CASSEQVSNTEAFF. DNA for the CDR3: TGTGCCAGCAGTGAGCAGGTGTCGAACACTGAAGCTTTCTTT.

The chain employs TRBV5-6 and TRBJ2-5, with D possibly TRBD2 on 5 matching bases. CDR1 is SGHDT and CDR2 is YYEEEE in the germline V gene. The germline V and J ends were trimmed by 1 base and 5 bases, with 12 bases remaining between them. The CDR3 is made up of 14 amino acids. CDR3 coding DNA: TGTGCCAGCAGCTTGTCCCGGGGTTCGGAGACCCAGTACTTC. Protein product: CASSLSRGSETQYF. Full variable domain (outside the CDR3, taken from reference TRBV5-6 and TRBJ2-5): DAGVTQSPTHLIKTRGQQVTLRCSPKSGHDTVSWYQQALGQGPQFIFQYYEEEERQRGNFPDRFSGHQFPNYSSELNVNALLLGDSALYLCASSLSRGSETQYFGPGTRLLVL.

The J gene is TRBJ1-2, the V gene TRBV12-3 or TRBV12-4; D might be TRBD1 (5 bases). The CDR3 contains 13 residues. V was clipped by 6 bases and J by 8 bases, with 16 bases between them. CDR3 in amino acids: CASSQGQSGGYTF. In nucleotides, the CDR3 is TGTGCCAGCAGCCAAGGACAATCTGGCGGCTACACCTTC.

V gene TRBV15 combines with J gene TRBJ2-2; D gene ambiguous. CDR3 length: 12 amino acids. V lost 1 base and J 7 bases, leaving 4 bases between the germline ends. The germline gives CDR1 LNHNV, CDR2 YYDKDF (reference sequence). CDR3 sequence: CATSRVNGELFF. The CDR3 DNA reads TGTGCCACCAGCAGAGTAAACGGGGAGCTGTTTTTT.

This CDR3 reads CASSAARGRTEAFF. CDR3 nucleotides: TGCGCCAGCAGCGCCGCCCGGGGCAGGACTGAAGCTTTCTTT. The chain has TRBV5-1 and TRBJ1-1; a weak D match, TRBD1 (5 bases). CDR3 size: 14 residues. V lost 4 bases, J lost 5 bases, and 15 bases lay in between. CDR1 and CDR2 from the germline V gene are SGHRS and YFSETQ.

This chain joins TRBV29-1 and TRBJ1-3; perhaps TRBD1 as D (5 bases). Germline CDR1 reads SQVTM; CDR2 reads ANQGSEA. The V and J ends lost 3 bases and 9 bases respectively, with 21 bases between them. This CDR3 is built from 15 residues. The CDR3: CSVEEVGGTRGTIYF. CDR3 bases: TGCAGCGTTGAGGAGGTTGGCGGGACGCGCGGCACCATATATTTT.

V and J are TRBV5-4 and TRBJ1-6; TRBD1 might be the D (5 bases). The CDR3 totals 16 residues. Germline CDR1 and CDR2: SGHNT and YYREEE (reference sequence). Trimming cost V 3 bases and J 5 bases, with 15 bases left between them. The chain's CDR3 is CASSSVRGIDNSPLHF. The CDR3 DNA reads as TGTGCCAGCAGCTCCGTTCGGGGGATCGATAATTCACCCCTCCACTTT.